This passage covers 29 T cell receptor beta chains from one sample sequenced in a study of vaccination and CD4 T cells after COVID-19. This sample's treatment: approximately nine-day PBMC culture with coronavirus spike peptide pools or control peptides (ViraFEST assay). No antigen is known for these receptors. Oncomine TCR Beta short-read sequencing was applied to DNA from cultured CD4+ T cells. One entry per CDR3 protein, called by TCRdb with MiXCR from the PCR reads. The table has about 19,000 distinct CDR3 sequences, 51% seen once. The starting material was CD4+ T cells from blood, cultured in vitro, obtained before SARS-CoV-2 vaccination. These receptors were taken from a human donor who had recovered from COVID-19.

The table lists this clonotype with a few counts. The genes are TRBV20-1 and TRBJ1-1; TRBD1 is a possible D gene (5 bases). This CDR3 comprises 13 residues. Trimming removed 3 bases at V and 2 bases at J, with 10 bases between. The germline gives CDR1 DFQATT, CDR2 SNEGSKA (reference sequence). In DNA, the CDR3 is TGCAGTGCTAGTGGGGGGATTAACACTGAAGCTTTCTTT. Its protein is CSASGGINTEAFF.

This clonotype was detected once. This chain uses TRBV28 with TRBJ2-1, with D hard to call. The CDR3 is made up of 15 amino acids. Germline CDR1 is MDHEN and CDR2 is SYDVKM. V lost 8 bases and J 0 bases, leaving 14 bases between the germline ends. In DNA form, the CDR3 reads TGTGCCAGCGGCTCTGTAGGGCCCTCCTACAATGAGCAGTTCTTC. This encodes CASGSVGPSYNEQFF. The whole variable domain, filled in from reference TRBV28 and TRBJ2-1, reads DVKVTQSSRYLVKRTGEKVFLECVQDMDHENMFWYRQDPGLGLRLIYFSYDVKMKEKGDIPEGYSVSREKKERFSLILESASTNQTSMYLCASGSVGPSYNEQFFGPGTRLTVL.

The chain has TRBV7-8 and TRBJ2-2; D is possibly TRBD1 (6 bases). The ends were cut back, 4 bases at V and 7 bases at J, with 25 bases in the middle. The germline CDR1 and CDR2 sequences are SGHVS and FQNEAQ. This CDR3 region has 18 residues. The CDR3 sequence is CASSSTRRTDRGVGELFF. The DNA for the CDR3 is TGTGCCAGCAGCTCGACCCGACGGACAGATCGGGGTGTCGGGGAGCTGTTTTTT.

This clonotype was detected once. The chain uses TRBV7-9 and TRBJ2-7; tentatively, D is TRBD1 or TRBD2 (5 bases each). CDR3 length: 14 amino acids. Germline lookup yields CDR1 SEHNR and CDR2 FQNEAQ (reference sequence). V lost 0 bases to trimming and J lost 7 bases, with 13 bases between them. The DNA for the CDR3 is TGTGCCAGCAGCTTAGCAGGGAGCGAGGGGGAGCAGTACTTC. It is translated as CASSLAGSEGEQYF.

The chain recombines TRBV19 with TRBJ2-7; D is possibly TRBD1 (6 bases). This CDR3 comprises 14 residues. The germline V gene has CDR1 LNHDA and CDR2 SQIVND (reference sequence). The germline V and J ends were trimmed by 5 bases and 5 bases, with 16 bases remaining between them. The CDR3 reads CASSVTGSGHEQYF. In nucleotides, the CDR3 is TGTGCCAGTAGTGTAACAGGGTCTGGGCACGAGCAGTACTTC.

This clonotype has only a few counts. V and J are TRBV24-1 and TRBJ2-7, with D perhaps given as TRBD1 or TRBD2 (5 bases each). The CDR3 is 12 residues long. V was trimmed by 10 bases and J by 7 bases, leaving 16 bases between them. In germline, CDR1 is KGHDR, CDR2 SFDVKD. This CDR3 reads CATRGSRGEQYF. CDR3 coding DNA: TGTGCCACTAGGGGATCAAGAGGGGAGCAGTACTTC.

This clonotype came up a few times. CDR3 protein: CSQYQGYGYTF. The CDR3 region has the DNA TGCAGTCAGTACCAAGGCTATGGCTACACCTTC. This chain connects TRBV20-1 to TRBJ1-2; no firm D call. With 8 bases removed from V and 4 bases from J, the gap between germline ends came to 11 bases. The CDR3 is 11 amino acids. Looked up from germline, CDR1 is DFQATT and CDR2 is SNEGSKA (reference sequence).

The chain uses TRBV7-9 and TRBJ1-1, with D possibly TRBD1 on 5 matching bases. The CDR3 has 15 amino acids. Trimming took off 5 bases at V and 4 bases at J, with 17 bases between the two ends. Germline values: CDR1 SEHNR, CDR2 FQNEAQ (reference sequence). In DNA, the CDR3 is TGTGCCAGCAGCACTACGGGGGGTAGAGTCACTGAAGCTTTCTTT. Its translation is CASSTTGGRVTEAFF.

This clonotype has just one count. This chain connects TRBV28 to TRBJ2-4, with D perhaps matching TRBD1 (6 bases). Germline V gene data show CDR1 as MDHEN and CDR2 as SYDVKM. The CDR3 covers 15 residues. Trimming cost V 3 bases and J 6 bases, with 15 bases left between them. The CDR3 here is CASSFLTGSGNIQYF. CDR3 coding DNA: TGTGCCAGCAGTTTCCTCACAGGGTCGGGAAACATTCAGTACTTC.

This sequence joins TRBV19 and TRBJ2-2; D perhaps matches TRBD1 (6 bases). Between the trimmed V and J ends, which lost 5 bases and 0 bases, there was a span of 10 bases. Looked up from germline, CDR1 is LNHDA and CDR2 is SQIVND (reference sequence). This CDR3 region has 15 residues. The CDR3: CASSRGQPNTGELFF. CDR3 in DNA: TGTGCCAGTAGTCGTGGACAGCCGAACACCGGGGAGCTGTTTTTT. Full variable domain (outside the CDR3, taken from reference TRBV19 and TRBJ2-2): DGGITQSPKYLFRKEGQNVTLSCEQNLNHDAMYWYRQDPGQGLRLIYYSQIVNDFQKGDIAEGYSVSREKKESFPLTVTSAQKNPTAFYLCASSRGQPNTGELFFGEGSRLTVL.

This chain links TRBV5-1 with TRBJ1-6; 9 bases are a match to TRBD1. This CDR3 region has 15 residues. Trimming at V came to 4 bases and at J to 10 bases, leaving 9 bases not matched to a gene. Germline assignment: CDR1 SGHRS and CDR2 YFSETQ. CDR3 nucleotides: TGCGCCAGCAGCCCCACCGGGACAGGGAGGTCACCCCTCCACTTT. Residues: CASSPTGTGRSPLHF.

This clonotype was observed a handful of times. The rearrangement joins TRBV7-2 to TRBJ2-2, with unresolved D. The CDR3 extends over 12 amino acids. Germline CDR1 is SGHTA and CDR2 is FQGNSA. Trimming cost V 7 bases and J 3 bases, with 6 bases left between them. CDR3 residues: CASTTDTGELFF. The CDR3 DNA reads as TGTGCCAGCACCACCGACACCGGGGAGCTGTTTTTT. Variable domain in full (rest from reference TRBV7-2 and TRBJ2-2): GAGVSQSPSNKVTEKGKDVELRCDPISGHTALYWYRQSLGQGLEFLIYFQGNSAPDKSGLPSDRFSAERTGGSVSTLTIQRTQQEDSAVYLCASTTDTGELFFGEGSRLTVL.

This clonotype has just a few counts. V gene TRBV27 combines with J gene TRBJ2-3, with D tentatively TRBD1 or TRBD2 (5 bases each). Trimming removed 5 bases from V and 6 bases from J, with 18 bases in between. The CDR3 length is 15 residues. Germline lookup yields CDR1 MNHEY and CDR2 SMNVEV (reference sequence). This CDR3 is CASSRGPGRWDTQYF. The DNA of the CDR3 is TGTGCCAGCAGTCGAGGACCGGGACGGTGGGATACGCAGTATTTT.

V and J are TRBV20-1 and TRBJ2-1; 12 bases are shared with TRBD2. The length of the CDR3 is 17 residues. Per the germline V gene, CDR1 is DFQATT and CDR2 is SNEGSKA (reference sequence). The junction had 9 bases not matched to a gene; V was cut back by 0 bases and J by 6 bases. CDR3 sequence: CSARDVTSGSLSNEQFF. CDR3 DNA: TGCAGTGCTAGAGATGTGACTAGCGGGAGTTTATCCAATGAGCAGTTCTTC.

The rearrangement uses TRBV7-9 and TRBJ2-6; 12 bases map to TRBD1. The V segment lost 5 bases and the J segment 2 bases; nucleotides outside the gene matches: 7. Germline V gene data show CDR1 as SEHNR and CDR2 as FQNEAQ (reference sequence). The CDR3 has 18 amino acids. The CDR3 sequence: CASSQTGTGGPGANVLTF. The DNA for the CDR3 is TGTGCCAGCAGCCAAACCGGGACAGGGGGCCCTGGGGCCAACGTCCTGACTTTC.

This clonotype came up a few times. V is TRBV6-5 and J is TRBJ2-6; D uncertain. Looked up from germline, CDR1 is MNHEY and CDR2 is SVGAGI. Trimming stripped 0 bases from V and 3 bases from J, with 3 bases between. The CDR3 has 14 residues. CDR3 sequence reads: CASSYSIGANVLTF. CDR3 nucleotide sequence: TGTGCCAGCAGTTACTCGATTGGGGCCAACGTCCTGACTTTC.

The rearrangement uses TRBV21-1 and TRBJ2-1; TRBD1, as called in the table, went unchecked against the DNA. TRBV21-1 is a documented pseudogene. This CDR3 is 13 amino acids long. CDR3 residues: CASSAGQGPEQFF. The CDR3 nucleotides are TGTGCCAGCAGCGCCGGACAGGGGCCCGAGCAGTTCTTC.

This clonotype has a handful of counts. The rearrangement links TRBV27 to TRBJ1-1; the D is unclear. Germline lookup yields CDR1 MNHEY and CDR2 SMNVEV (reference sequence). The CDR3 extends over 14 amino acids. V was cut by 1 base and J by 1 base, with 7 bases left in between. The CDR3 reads CASSLWWGNTEAFF. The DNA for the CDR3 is TGTGCCAGCAGTTTATGGTGGGGGAACACTGAAGCTTTCTTT.

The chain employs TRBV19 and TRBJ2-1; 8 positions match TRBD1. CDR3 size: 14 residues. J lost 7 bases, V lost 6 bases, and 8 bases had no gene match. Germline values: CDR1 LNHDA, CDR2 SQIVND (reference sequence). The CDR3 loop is CASRRTGIGNEQFF. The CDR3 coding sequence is TGTGCCAGTAGAAGGACAGGGATCGGTAATGAGCAGTTCTTC.

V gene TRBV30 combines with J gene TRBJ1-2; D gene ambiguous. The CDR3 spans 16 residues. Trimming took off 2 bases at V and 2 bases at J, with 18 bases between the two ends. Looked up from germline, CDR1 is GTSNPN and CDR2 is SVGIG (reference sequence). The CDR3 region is CAWSSLFGDLNYGYTF. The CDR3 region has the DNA TGTGCCTGGAGTTCCCTTTTCGGGGATCTGAACTATGGCTACACCTTC.

The CDR3 here is CSARATGPLGYEQYF. Here the CDR3 DNA reads TGCAGTGCTAGAGCGACAGGGCCCCTCGGCTACGAGCAGTACTTC. The chain recombines TRBV20-1 with TRBJ2-7, with TRBD1 matching 7 bases. The CDR3 has 15 residues. Germline-derived CDR1 and CDR2 are DFQATT and SNEGSKA (reference sequence). With 1 base clipped from V and 3 bases from J, the junction kept 9 bases outside the gene matches.

The CDR3 region is CSAPRVGRGGQFF. In nucleotides, the CDR3 is TGCAGTGCTCCCCGCGTCGGGAGGGGGGGGCAGTTCTTC. This chain links TRBV20-1 with TRBJ2-1, with 8 nucleotides matching TRBD2. In germline, CDR1 is DFQATT, CDR2 SNEGSKA (reference sequence). V trimming: 5 bases; J trimming: 12 bases; junction bases outside the gene matches: 12. This CDR3 contains 13 residues.

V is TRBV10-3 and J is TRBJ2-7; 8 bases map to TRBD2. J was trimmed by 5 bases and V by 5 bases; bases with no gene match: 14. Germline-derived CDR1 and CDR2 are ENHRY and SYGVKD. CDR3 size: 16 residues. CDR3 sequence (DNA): TGTGCCATCAGTACGCCACCGGACACCGGGGGGGACGAGCAGTACTTC. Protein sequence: CAISTPPDTGGDEQYF.

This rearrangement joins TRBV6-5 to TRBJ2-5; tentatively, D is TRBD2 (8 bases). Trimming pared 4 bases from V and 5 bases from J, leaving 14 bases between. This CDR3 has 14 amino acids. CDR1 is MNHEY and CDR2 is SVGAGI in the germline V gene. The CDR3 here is CASSSLAGQETQYF. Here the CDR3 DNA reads TGTGCCAGCAGTTCGTTAGCGGGACAGGAGACCCAGTACTTC.

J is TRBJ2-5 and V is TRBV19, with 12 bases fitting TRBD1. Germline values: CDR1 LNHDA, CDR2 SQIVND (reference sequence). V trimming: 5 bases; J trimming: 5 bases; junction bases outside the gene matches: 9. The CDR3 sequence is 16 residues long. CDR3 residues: CASSSLRDRGRETQYF. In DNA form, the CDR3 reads TGTGCCAGTAGTTCTCTCCGGGACAGGGGGCGGGAGACCCAGTACTTC.

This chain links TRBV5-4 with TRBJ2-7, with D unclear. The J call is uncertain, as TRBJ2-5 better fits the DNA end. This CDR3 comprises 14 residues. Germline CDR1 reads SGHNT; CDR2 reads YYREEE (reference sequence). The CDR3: CASSLFGSGETQYF. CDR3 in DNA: TGTGCCAGCAGCTTGTTCGGGTCGGGAGAGACCCAGTACTTC.

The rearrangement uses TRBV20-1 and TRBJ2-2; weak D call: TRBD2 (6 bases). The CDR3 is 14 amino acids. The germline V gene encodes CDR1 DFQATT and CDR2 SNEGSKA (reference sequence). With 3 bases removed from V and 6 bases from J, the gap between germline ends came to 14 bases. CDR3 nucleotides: TGCAGTGCTAGGGCTCAGGAGGGCCCCGGGGAGCTGTTTTTT. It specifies CSARAQEGPGELFF.

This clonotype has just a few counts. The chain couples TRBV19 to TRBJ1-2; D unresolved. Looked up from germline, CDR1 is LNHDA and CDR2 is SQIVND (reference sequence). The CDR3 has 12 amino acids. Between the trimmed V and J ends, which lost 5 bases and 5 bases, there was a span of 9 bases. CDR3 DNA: TGTGCCAGTAGTCCAGGACCGTATGGCTACACCTTC. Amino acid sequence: CASSPGPYGYTF.

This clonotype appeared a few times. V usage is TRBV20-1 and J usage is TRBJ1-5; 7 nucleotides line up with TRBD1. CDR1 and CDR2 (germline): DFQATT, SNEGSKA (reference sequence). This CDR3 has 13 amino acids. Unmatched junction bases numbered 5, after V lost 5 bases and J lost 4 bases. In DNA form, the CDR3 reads TGCAGTGCTGTCGGACAGGCTAATCAGCCCCAGCATTTT. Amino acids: CSAVGQANQPQHF.